This is a list of T cell receptor beta chains from one sample in a study of control samples from healthy donors and cancer patients. TCRdb's copy holds only in-frame clones and misses some; the assay was immunoSEQ multiplex PCR. Of 50,000 to 55,000 clones detected, roughly 94% appear once; the ten largest clones hold nearly 2.5%. Specimen: blood. The receptors shown here come from a man younger than 45 in good health. Each CDR3 is given with its conserved first and last residue. The order of the fields is J gene, clone size, V gene, D gene, CDR3 length, CDR3 DNA, CDR3 protein. The D gene is left open where the match is weak. Clone size is stated in some rows and not others, as once, few, many or a class when expanded.

J gene: TRBJ1-6; clone size: -; V gene: TRBV5-1; D gene: -; CDR3 length: 14; CDR3 DNA: TGCGCCAGCAGCTTGGACAGTAGAAATTCACCTCTCCACTTT; CDR3 protein: CASSLDSRNSPLHF
J gene: TRBJ1-5; clone size: -; V gene: TRBV19; D gene: -; CDR3 length: 16; CDR3 DNA: TGTGCCAGTAACGAAATCTTTGGACGGAACAATCAGCCCCAGCATTTT; CDR3 protein: CASNEIFGRNNQPQHF
J gene: TRBJ1-4; clone size: -; V gene: TRBV20-1; D gene: -; CDR3 length: 12; CDR3 DNA: TGCAGTGCTAGTGTGCCAGGCGAAAAACTGTTTTTT; CDR3 protein: CSASVPGEKLFF
J gene: TRBJ1-1; clone size: -; V gene: TRBV7-8; D gene: -; CDR3 length: 14; CDR3 DNA: TGTGCCAGCAGCTTACCTCCCTTTGGGGTTGAAGCTTTCTTT; CDR3 protein: CASSLPPFGVEAFF
J gene: TRBJ2-1; clone size: -; V gene: TRBV6-4; D gene: TRBD2; CDR3 length: 15; CDR3 DNA: TGTGCCAGCAGTGACTCGGAAGGGGAGGGTGATGAGCAGTTCTTC; CDR3 protein: CASSDSEGEGDEQFF
J gene: TRBJ1-1; clone size: -; V gene: TRBV11-1; D gene: -; CDR3 length: 12; CDR3 DNA: TGTGCCAGCAGCCCCGACAGGACCGAAGCTTTCTTT; CDR3 protein: CASSPDRTEAFF
J gene: TRBJ1-1; clone size: -; V gene: TRBV24-1; D gene: -; CDR3 length: 15; CDR3 DNA: TGTGCCACCAGTGATCCCACGACCGGGGACACTGAAGCTTTCTTT; CDR3 protein: CATSDPTTGDTEAFF
J gene: TRBJ1-1; clone size: -; V gene: TRBV19; D gene: -; CDR3 length: 16; CDR3 DNA: TGTGCCAGTAGTATGTCGGCAGGGGAAATGAACACTGAAGCTTTCTTT; CDR3 protein: CASSMSAGEMNTEAFF
J gene: TRBJ2-5; clone size: -; V gene: TRBV7-2; D gene: TRBD1; CDR3 length: 15; CDR3 DNA: TGTGCCAGCAGCTTAATGGGGGACAGGGCAGAGACCCAGTACTTC; CDR3 protein: CASSLMGDRAETQYF
J gene: TRBJ2-3; clone size: -; V gene: TRBV24-1; D gene: -; CDR3 length: 15; CDR3 DNA: TGTGCCACCAGTGATCCCTCGGGGGCGGCTGATACGCAGTATTTT; CDR3 protein: CATSDPSGAADTQYF
J gene: TRBJ1-1; clone size: -; V gene: TRBV6-5; D gene: -; CDR3 length: 14; CDR3 DNA: TGTGCCAGCAGCTCCAGGGGTGTGAACACTGAAGCTTTCTTT; CDR3 protein: CASSSRGVNTEAFF
J gene: TRBJ1-4; clone size: -; V gene: TRBV11-1; D gene: -; CDR3 length: 13; CDR3 DNA: TGTGCCAGCAGCCGAAGCATAGGAGAAAAACTGTTTTTT; CDR3 protein: CASSRSIGEKLFF
J gene: TRBJ1-2; clone size: -; V gene: TRBV2; D gene: -; CDR3 length: 15; CDR3 DNA: TGTGCCAGCAGTGAAGCTGGGACACTCTCCTATGGCTACACCTTC; CDR3 protein: CASSEAGTLSYGYTF
J gene: TRBJ2-7; clone size: few; V gene: TRBV5-1; D gene: TRBD2; CDR3 length: 18; CDR3 DNA: TGCGCCAGCAGCAAGCCTGGACTAGCGGGCCTTGGGTCCTACGAGCAGTACTTC; CDR3 protein: CASSKPGLAGLGSYEQYF
J gene: TRBJ1-4; clone size: -; V gene: TRBV6-5; D gene: -; CDR3 length: 15; CDR3 DNA: TGTGCCAGCAGTTACTCCCGGACAGCTAATGAAAAACTGTTTTTT; CDR3 protein: CASSYSRTANEKLFF
J gene: TRBJ1-2; clone size: -; V gene: TRBV3-1/TRBV3-2; D gene: TRBD1; CDR3 length: 14; CDR3 DNA: TGTGCCAGCAGCCAAGATACAGGGGGCAGGGGCTACACCTTC; CDR3 protein: CASSQDTGGRGYTF
J gene: TRBJ1-5; clone size: few; V gene: TRBV21-1; D gene: -; CDR3 length: 19; CDR3 DNA: TGTGCCAGCAGCAAAGCGCAGGGGACACCTTCCTATAGCAATCAGCCCCAGCATTTT; CDR3 protein: CASSKAQGTPSYSNQPQHF
J gene: TRBJ2-1; clone size: once; V gene: TRBV13; D gene: TRBD2; CDR3 length: 15; CDR3 DNA: TGTGCCAGCAGCTTCCCAGCGGGAGGATACAATGAGCAGTTCTTC; CDR3 protein: CASSFPAGGYNEQFF
J gene: TRBJ1-6; clone size: -; V gene: TRBV28; D gene: -; CDR3 length: 13; CDR3 DNA: TGTGCCAGCAGTACGCAAGGCAGATCACCCCTCCACTTT; CDR3 protein: CASSTQGRSPLHF
J gene: TRBJ2-1; clone size: -; V gene: TRBV28; D gene: TRBD2; CDR3 length: 16; CDR3 DNA: TGTGCCAGCAGCAGACTAGCGGGATACCCGGGGAATGAGCAGTTCTTC; CDR3 protein: CASSRLAGYPGNEQFF
J gene: TRBJ2-7; clone size: -; V gene: TRBV6-5; D gene: -; CDR3 length: 13; CDR3 DNA: TGTGCCAGCAGCCAAACCACAGGGTTCGAGCAGTACTTC; CDR3 protein: CASSQTTGFEQYF
J gene: TRBJ2-7; clone size: -; V gene: TRBV28; D gene: TRBD1; CDR3 length: 14; CDR3 DNA: TGTGCCAGCAGGAATCCGGGACAGTACACCGAGCAGTACTTC; CDR3 protein: CASRNPGQYTEQYF
J gene: TRBJ1-1; clone size: -; V gene: TRBV7-9; D gene: TRBD1; CDR3 length: 14; CDR3 DNA: TGTGCCAGCAGCCCAGGGGGCGGGGACACTGAAGCTTTCTTT; CDR3 protein: CASSPGGGDTEAFF
J gene: TRBJ1-5; clone size: few; V gene: TRBV27; D gene: -; CDR3 length: 13; CDR3 DNA: TGTGCCAGCAGTTTCAGGGTAGGGCAGCCCCAGCATTTT; CDR3 protein: CASSFRVGQPQHF
J gene: TRBJ2-7; clone size: -; V gene: TRBV14; D gene: -; CDR3 length: 15; CDR3 DNA: TGTGCCAGCAGCCAAGGAGGGGCCACCTCCTACGAGCAGTACTTC; CDR3 protein: CASSQGGATSYEQYF
J gene: TRBJ1-4; clone size: -; V gene: TRBV10-1; D gene: -; CDR3 length: 13; CDR3 DNA: TGCGCCAGCGGGACCGGGCATAATGAAAAACTGTTTTTT; CDR3 protein: CASGTGHNEKLFF
J gene: TRBJ1-5; clone size: -; V gene: TRBV7-9; D gene: TRBD1; CDR3 length: 15; CDR3 DNA: TGTGCCAGCAGCTTCGGGACAGGCCAGATTCAGCCCCAGCATTTT; CDR3 protein: CASSFGTGQIQPQHF
J gene: TRBJ2-5; clone size: -; V gene: TRBV24-1; D gene: TRBD2; CDR3 length: 18; CDR3 DNA: TGTGCCACCAGTGACACCATTCCGACTAGCGGGAACCAAGAGACCCAGTACTTC; CDR3 protein: CATSDTIPTSGNQETQYF
J gene: TRBJ1-1; clone size: -; V gene: TRBV15; D gene: TRBD1; CDR3 length: 14; CDR3 DNA: TGTGCCACCAGATTAAGACAGGGAGGCACTGAAGCTTTCTTT; CDR3 protein: CATRLRQGGTEAFF
J gene: TRBJ1-2; clone size: -; V gene: TRBV6-5; D gene: TRBD1; CDR3 length: 14; CDR3 DNA: TGTGCCAGCAGTACACGGACAGGCAACTATGGCTACACCTTC; CDR3 protein: CASSTRTGNYGYTF
J gene: TRBJ2-1; clone size: -; V gene: TRBV28; D gene: -; CDR3 length: 13; CDR3 DNA: TGTGCCAGCAGTTTAGGAGAATACAATGAGCAGTTCTTC; CDR3 protein: CASSLGEYNEQFF
J gene: TRBJ1-1; clone size: -; V gene: TRBV7-9; D gene: -; CDR3 length: 12; CDR3 DNA: TGTGCCAGCAGCCGGGTGGGGACTGAAGCTTTCTTT; CDR3 protein: CASSRVGTEAFF
J gene: TRBJ2-3; clone size: -; V gene: TRBV14; D gene: -; CDR3 length: 16; CDR3 DNA: TGTGCCAGCAGCCAAGACGTGTTACGAGAGACAGATACGCAGTATTTT; CDR3 protein: CASSQDVLRETDTQYF
J gene: TRBJ2-2; clone size: -; V gene: TRBV5-6; D gene: TRBD2; CDR3 length: 18; CDR3 DNA: TGTGCCAGCAGCCCCCGGGCACTAGCGTATGCGAACACCGGGGAGCTGTTTTTT; CDR3 protein: CASSPRALAYANTGELFF
J gene: TRBJ2-3; clone size: -; V gene: TRBV11-2; D gene: TRBD2; CDR3 length: 14; CDR3 DNA: TGTGCCAGCAGCCCTTTAGCGGGAGGAGATACGCAGTATTTT; CDR3 protein: CASSPLAGGDTQYF
J gene: TRBJ1-1; clone size: -; V gene: TRBV5-1; D gene: -; CDR3 length: 15; CDR3 DNA: TGCGCCAGCAGCGTGAACAGCGTCCCGAACACTGAAGCTTTCTTT; CDR3 protein: CASSVNSVPNTEAFF
J gene: TRBJ2-2; clone size: once; V gene: TRBV7-9; D gene: -; CDR3 length: 14; CDR3 DNA: TGTGCCAGCAGCTTGGCTAGCGCGAGCGGGGAGCTGTTTTTT; CDR3 protein: CASSLASASGELFF
J gene: TRBJ1-5; clone size: -; V gene: TRBV3-1/TRBV3-2; D gene: TRBD1; CDR3 length: 17; CDR3 DNA: TGTGCCAGCAGCCAATCGTTTACAGGGGGAGGCAATCAGCCCCAGCATTTT; CDR3 protein: CASSQSFTGGGNQPQHF
J gene: TRBJ1-3; clone size: -; V gene: TRBV3-1/TRBV3-2; D gene: -; CDR3 length: 16; CDR3 DNA: TGTGCCAGCAGCCAAGGACGGTCGAACTCTGGAAACACCATATATTTT; CDR3 protein: CASSQGRSNSGNTIYF
J gene: TRBJ2-1; clone size: -; V gene: TRBV27; D gene: TRBD2; CDR3 length: 16; CDR3 DNA: TGTGCCAGCAGTTCCCTCCCAGGACTAGAATCGAATGAGCAGTTCTTC; CDR3 protein: CASSSLPGLESNEQFF
J gene: TRBJ2-1; clone size: -; V gene: TRBV20-1; D gene: TRBD2; CDR3 length: 14; CDR3 DNA: TGCAGTGCTAGTGATGCGGGAGGGGGCAATGAGCAGTTCTTC; CDR3 protein: CSASDAGGGNEQFF
J gene: TRBJ2-7; clone size: few; V gene: TRBV6-6; D gene: TRBD2; CDR3 length: 14; CDR3 DNA: TGTGCCAGCACCACTACTAGCGGGAGTGGCGAGCAGTACTTC; CDR3 protein: CASTTTSGSGEQYF
J gene: TRBJ2-1; clone size: -; V gene: TRBV6-1; D gene: TRBD2; CDR3 length: 17; CDR3 DNA: TGTGCCAGCAGTGAATCCTGGGGCGGGAGGGCCTACAATGAGCAGTTCTTC; CDR3 protein: CASSESWGGRAYNEQFF
J gene: TRBJ2-7; clone size: -; V gene: TRBV28; D gene: -; CDR3 length: 14; CDR3 DNA: TGTGCCAGCAGTCTCCCTCAGCGGAGCAGAGAGCAGTACTTC; CDR3 protein: CASSLPQRSREQYF
J gene: TRBJ2-7; clone size: -; V gene: TRBV2; D gene: -; CDR3 length: 16; CDR3 DNA: TGTGCCAGCAAAAACCTCTCCGGAGGGAGACGGTACGAGCAGTACTTC; CDR3 protein: CASKNLSGGRRYEQYF
J gene: TRBJ1-4; clone size: -; V gene: TRBV7-8; D gene: -; CDR3 length: 17; CDR3 DNA: TGTGCCAGCAGCCTCTCGGGACCTCGTTTGACTAATGAAAAACTGTTTTTT; CDR3 protein: CASSLSGPRLTNEKLFF
J gene: TRBJ2-7; clone size: -; V gene: TRBV5-1; D gene: TRBD2; CDR3 length: 15; CDR3 DNA: TGCGCCAGCAGCTTGGGGCTAGCGGGACTCTACGAGCAGTACTTC; CDR3 protein: CASSLGLAGLYEQYF
J gene: TRBJ2-1; clone size: -; V gene: TRBV4-3; D gene: -; CDR3 length: 14; CDR3 DNA: TGCGCCAGCAGCCCCGGGGCGGAGGAAGGTGAGCAGTTCTTC; CDR3 protein: CASSPGAEEGEQFF
J gene: TRBJ1-2; clone size: -; V gene: TRBV19; D gene: -; CDR3 length: 14; CDR3 DNA: TGTGCCAGTAGTCCCCGGGCCTCGGGCCATGGCTACACCTTC; CDR3 protein: CASSPRASGHGYTF
J gene: TRBJ2-7; clone size: -; V gene: TRBV28; D gene: -; CDR3 length: 16; CDR3 DNA: TGTGCCAGCAGTCCCTCCGGGGTGGGGGGCTCCTACGAGCAGTACTTC; CDR3 protein: CASSPSGVGGSYEQYF
J gene: TRBJ1-4; clone size: -; V gene: TRBV7-9; D gene: TRBD1; CDR3 length: 17; CDR3 DNA: TGTGCCAGCAGCATAGGACAGGGACGGTCCACTAATGAAAAACTGTTTTTT; CDR3 protein: CASSIGQGRSTNEKLFF
J gene: TRBJ1-1; clone size: -; V gene: TRBV24-1; D gene: TRBD1; CDR3 length: 14; CDR3 DNA: TGTGCCACCAGTGCAGGGGGCGAGGGCACTGAAGCTTTCTTT; CDR3 protein: CATSAGGEGTEAFF
J gene: TRBJ2-7; clone size: -; V gene: TRBV5-1; D gene: -; CDR3 length: 14; CDR3 DNA: TGCGCCAGCAGCTTGTTAGAGGGACCGTACGAGCAGTACTTC; CDR3 protein: CASSLLEGPYEQYF
J gene: TRBJ2-7; clone size: -; V gene: TRBV7-9; D gene: -; CDR3 length: 14; CDR3 DNA: TGTGCCAGCAGCTTGGACACGGGGGTTGAAGAGCAGTACTTC; CDR3 protein: CASSLDTGVEEQYF
J gene: TRBJ2-7; clone size: -; V gene: TRBV12-3/TRBV12-4; D gene: -; CDR3 length: 11; CDR3 DNA: TGTGCCAGCAGTCTAAAGTACGAGCAGTACTTC; CDR3 protein: CASSLKYEQYF
J gene: TRBJ2-1; clone size: -; V gene: TRBV19; D gene: -; CDR3 length: 15; CDR3 DNA: TGTGCCAGTAGTATAGGGCAGGCTGGTTTCAATGAGCAGTTCTTC; CDR3 protein: CASSIGQAGFNEQFF
J gene: TRBJ2-3; clone size: -; V gene: TRBV6-5; D gene: TRBD2; CDR3 length: 15; CDR3 DNA: TGTGCCAGCAGTAAGCTAGCGGGAGGGCCTGATACGCAGTATTTT; CDR3 protein: CASSKLAGGPDTQYF
J gene: TRBJ2-7; clone size: once; V gene: TRBV5-4; D gene: -; CDR3 length: 13; CDR3 DNA: TGTGCCAGCAGCCCGGCCCCCGGATACGAGCAGTACTTC; CDR3 protein: CASSPAPGYEQYF
J gene: TRBJ1-4; clone size: -; V gene: TRBV29-1; D gene: -; CDR3 length: 13; CDR3 DNA: TGCAGCCTCGTACCAGGGTTTCGGGAGGAACTGTTTTTT; CDR3 protein: CSLVPGFREELFF